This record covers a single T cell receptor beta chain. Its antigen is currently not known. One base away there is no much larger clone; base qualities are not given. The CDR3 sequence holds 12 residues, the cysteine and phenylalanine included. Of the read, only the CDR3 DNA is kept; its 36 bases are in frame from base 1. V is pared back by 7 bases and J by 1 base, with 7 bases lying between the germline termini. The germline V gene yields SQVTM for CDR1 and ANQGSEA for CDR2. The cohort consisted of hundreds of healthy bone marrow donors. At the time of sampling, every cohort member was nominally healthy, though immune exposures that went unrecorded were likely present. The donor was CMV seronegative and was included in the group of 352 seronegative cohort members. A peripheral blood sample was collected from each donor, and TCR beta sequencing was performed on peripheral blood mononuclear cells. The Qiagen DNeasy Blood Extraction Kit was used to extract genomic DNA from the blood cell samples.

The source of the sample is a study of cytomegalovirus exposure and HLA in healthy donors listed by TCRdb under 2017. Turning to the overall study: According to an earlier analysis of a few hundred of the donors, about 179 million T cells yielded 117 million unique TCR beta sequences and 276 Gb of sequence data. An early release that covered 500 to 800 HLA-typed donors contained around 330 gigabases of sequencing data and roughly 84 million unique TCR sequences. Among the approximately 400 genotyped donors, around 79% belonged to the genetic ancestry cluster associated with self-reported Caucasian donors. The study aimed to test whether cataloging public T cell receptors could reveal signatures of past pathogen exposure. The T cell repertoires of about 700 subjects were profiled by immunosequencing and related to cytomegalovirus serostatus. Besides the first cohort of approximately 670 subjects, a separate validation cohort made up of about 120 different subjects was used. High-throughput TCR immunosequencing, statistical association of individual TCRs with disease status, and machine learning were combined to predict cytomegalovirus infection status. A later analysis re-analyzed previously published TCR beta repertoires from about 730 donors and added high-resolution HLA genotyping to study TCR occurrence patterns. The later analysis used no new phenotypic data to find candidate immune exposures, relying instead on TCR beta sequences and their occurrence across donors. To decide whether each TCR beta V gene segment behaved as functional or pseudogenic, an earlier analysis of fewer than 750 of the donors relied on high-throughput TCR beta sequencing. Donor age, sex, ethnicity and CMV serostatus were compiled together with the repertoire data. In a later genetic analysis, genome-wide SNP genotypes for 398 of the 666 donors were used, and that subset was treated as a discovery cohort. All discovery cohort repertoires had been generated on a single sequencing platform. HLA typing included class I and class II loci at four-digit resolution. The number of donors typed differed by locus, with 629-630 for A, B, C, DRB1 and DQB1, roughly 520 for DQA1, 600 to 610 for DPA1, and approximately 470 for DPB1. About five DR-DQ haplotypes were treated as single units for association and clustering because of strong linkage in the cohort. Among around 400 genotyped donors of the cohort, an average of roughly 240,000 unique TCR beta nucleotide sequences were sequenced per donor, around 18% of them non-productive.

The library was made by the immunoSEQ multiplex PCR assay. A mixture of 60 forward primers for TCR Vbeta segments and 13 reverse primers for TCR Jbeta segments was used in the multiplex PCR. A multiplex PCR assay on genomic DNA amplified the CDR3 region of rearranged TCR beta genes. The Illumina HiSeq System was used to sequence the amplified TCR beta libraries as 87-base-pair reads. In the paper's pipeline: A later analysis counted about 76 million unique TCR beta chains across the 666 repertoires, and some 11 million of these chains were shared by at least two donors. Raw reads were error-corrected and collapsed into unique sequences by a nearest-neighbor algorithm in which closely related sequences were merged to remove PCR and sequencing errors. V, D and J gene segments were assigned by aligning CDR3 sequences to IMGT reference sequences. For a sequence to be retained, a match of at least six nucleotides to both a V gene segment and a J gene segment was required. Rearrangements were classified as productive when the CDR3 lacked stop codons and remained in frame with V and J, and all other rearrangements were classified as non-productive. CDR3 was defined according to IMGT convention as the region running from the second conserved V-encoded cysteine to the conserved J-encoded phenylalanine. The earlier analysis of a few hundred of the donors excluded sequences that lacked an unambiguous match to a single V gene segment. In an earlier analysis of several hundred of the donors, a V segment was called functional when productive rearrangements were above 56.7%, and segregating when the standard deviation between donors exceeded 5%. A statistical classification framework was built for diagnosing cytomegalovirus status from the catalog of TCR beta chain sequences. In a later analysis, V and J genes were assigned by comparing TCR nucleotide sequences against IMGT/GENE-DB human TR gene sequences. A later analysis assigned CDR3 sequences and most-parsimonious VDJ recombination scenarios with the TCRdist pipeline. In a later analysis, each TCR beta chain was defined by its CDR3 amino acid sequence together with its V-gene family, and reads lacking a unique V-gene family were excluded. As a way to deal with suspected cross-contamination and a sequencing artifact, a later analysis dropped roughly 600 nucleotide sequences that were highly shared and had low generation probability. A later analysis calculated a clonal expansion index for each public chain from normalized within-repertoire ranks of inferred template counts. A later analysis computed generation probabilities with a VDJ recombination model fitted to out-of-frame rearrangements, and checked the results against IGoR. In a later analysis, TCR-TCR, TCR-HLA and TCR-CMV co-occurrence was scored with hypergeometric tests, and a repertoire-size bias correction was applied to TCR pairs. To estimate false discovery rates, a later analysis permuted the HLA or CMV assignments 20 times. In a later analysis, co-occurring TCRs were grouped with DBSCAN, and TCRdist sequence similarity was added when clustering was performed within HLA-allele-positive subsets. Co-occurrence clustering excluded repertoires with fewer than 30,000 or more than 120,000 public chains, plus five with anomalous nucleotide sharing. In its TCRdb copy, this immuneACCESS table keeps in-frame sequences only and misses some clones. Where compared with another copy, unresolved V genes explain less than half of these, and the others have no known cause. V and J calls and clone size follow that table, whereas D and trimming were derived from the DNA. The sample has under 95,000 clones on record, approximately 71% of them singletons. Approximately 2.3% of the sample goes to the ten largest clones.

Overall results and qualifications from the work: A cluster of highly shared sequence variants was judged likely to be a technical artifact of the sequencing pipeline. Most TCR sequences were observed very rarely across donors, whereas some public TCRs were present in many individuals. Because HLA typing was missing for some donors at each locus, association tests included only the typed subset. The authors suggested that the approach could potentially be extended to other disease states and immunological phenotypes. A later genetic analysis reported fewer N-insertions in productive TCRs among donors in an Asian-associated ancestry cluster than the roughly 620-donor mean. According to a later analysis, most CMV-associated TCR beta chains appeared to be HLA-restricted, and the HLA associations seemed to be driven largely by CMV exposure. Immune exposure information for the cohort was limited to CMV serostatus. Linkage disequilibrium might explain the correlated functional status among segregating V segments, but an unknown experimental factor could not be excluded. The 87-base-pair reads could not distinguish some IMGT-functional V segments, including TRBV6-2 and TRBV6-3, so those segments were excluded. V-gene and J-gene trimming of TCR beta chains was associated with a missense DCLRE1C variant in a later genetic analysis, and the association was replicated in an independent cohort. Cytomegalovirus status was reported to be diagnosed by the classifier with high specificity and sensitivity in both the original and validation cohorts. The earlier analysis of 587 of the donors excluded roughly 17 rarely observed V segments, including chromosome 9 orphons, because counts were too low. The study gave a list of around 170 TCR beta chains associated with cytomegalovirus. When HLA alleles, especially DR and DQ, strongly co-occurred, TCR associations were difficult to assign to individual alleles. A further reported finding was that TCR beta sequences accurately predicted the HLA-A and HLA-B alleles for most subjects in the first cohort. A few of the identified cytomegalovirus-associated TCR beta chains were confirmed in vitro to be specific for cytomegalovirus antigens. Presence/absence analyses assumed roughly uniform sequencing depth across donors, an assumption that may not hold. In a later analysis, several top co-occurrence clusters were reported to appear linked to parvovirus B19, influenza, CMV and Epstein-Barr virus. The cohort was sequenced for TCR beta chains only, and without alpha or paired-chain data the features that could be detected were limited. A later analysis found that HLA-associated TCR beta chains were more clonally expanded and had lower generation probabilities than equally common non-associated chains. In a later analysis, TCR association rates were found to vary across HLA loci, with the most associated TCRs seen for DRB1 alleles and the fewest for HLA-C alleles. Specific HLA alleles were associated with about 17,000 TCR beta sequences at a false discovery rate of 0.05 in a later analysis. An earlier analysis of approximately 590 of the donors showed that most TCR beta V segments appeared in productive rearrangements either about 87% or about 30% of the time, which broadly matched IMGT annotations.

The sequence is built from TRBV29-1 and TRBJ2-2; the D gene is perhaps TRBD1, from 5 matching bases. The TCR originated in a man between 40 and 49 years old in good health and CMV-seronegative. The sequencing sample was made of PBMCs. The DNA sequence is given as TGCAGCGCACAGGAGAACACCGGGGAGCTGTTTTTT. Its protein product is CSAQENTGELFF.